The 18 T cell receptor beta chains below come from one sample, sequenced in a study of OX40 agonist ivuxolimab in advanced cancers. Assay: immunoSEQ multiplex PCR; the TCRdb copy retains only in-frame clones and omits some. In the table there are under 85,000 clones, 80% to 90% of which are singletons. This sample comprised CD4+ or CD8+ T cells sorted from blood, obtained in a trial of the OX40 agonist ivuxolimab. The receptors were sampled from an adult with an advanced solid tumor such as melanoma, head and neck, liver or kidney cancer.

The J gene is TRBJ2-1, the V gene TRBV7-2, with 11 bases lining up with TRBD2. Germline assignment: CDR1 SGHTA and CDR2 FQGNSA. This CDR3 contains 16 residues. The J segment lost 3 bases and the V segment lost 5 bases, leaving 6 bases of the junction unmatched. CDR3 in DNA: TGTGCCAGCAGCCGCCTAGGACTAGCGGGCTACAATGAGCAGTTCTTC. It codes for CASSRLGLAGYNEQFF.

This chain links TRBV4-1 with TRBJ1-5, with 8 bases matching TRBD1. CDR1 MGHRA and CDR2 YSYEKL come from the germline V gene. The CDR3 runs 15 residues. V lost 5 bases and J lost 2; bases outside the gene matches: 5. The CDR3: CASSSDRAGNQPQHF. In nucleotides, the CDR3 is TGCGCCAGCAGCTCGGACAGGGCCGGCAATCAGCCCCAGCATTTT.

The table lists this clone with a count of one. The chain is built from TRBV30 and TRBJ1-2; 7 bases are shared with TRBD1. V lost 0 bases and J lost 8; bases outside the gene matches: 9. The CDR3 totals 14 residues. Germline loops: CDR1 GTSNPN, CDR2 SVGIG (reference sequence). Here the CDR3 DNA reads TGTGCCTGGAGTGTATGGGGGACAGAAGCCGGCTACACCTTC. As protein: CAWSVWGTEAGYTF.

The chain carries TRBV30 and TRBJ2-6; no clear D gene. Trimming left V 1 base short and J 1 base short, with 8 bases between. Per germline, CDR1 GTSNPN and CDR2 SVGIG (reference sequence). This CDR3 is 15 amino acids long. The CDR3 spells CAWSGLGSGANVLTF. The CDR3 coding sequence is TGTGCCTGGAGTGGATTAGGGTCTGGGGCCAACGTCCTGACTTTC.

The rearrangement joins TRBV19 to TRBJ1-3; D unresolved. Trimming removed 6 bases at V and 4 bases at J, with 7 bases between. The CDR3 totals 12 residues. Germline V gene sequence: CDR1 LNHDA, CDR2 SQIVND (reference sequence). The DNA for the CDR3 is TGTGCCAGTAGGGCGAGGGGAAACACCATATATTTT. The encoded protein is CASRARGNTIYF.

This chain joins TRBV6-1 and TRBJ2-7; no firm D call. Germline CDR1 reads MNHNS; CDR2 reads SASEGT. Between the trimmed V and J ends, which lost 5 bases and 3 bases, there was a span of 8 bases. The CDR3 loop spans 12 amino acids. The CDR3 region has the DNA TGTGCCAGCAGTTGGACGGACTACGAGCAGTACTTC. It yields the protein CASSWTDYEQYF.

The V gene is TRBV5-4, the J gene TRBJ2-6; D is perhaps TRBD1 (5 bases). CDR1 SGHNT and CDR2 YYREEE come from the germline V gene (reference sequence). Trimming cost V 3 bases and J 4 bases, with 11 bases left between them. This CDR3 spans 15 amino acids. The CDR3 reads CASSSPGSGANVLTF. The CDR3 DNA follows: TGTGCCAGCAGCTCCCCAGGGTCCGGGGCCAACGTCCTGACTTTC.

This CDR3 reads CASRGTGRNEQYF. CDR3 DNA: TGTGCCAGCAGGGGGACAGGGAGAAACGAGCAGTACTTC. V usage is TRBV27 and J usage is TRBJ2-5, with 9 nucleotides matching TRBD1. The DNA end favors TRBJ2-7, so the J call may be wrong. This CDR3 is 13 amino acids long. CDR1 is MNHEY, CDR2 SMNVEV, per germline (reference sequence).

The chain links TRBV18 to TRBJ2-5; D gene uncertain. Trimming took 5 bases from V and 5 from J, leaving 12 bases between them. The CDR3 runs 13 residues. CDR1 is KGHSH and CDR2 is LQKENI in the germline V gene. The CDR3 here is CASSAINRETQYF. The CDR3 DNA reads TGTGCCAGCTCAGCCATCAATCGGGAGACCCAGTACTTC.

This sequence joins TRBV5-1 and TRBJ1-1, with D unclear. V was clipped by 1 base and J by 6 bases, with 13 bases between them. CDR1 and CDR2 from the germline V gene are SGHRS and YFSETQ. The CDR3 runs 14 residues. CDR3 residues: CASSLSRDASEAFF. DNA of the CDR3: TGCGCCAGCAGCTTGAGTCGAGATGCCTCTGAAGCTTTCTTT.

This rearrangement joins TRBV29-1 to TRBJ1-1; 8 positions agree with TRBD1. Trimming cost V 6 bases and J 2 bases; bases outside gene matches: 8. Germline CDR1 and CDR2: SQVTM and ANQGSEA. This CDR3 contains 14 residues. CDR3 sequence: CSVLTQGGNTEAFF. CDR3 bases: TGCAGCGTCCTTACACAGGGGGGCAACACTGAAGCTTTCTTT.

This clone has just a few counts. The chain uses TRBV6-6 and TRBJ1-1; no reliable D call. The CDR3 extends over 14 amino acids. The V and J ends lost 8 bases and 1 base respectively, with 14 bases between them. From germline, CDR1 is MNHNY and CDR2 SVGAGI (reference sequence). This CDR3 reads CASQDGARNTEAFF. Written as DNA, the CDR3 is TGTGCCAGCCAAGATGGCGCAAGGAACACTGAAGCTTTCTTT.

The rearrangement uses TRBV11-2 and TRBJ1-6; the D gene is possibly TRBD1 (5 bases). With 5 bases removed from V and 8 bases from J, the gap between germline ends came to 16 bases. CDR1 is SGHAT, CDR2 FQNNGV, per germline. The CDR3 spans 15 residues. CDR3 sequence reads: CASSAAGGGHSPLHF. The CDR3 coding sequence is TGTGCCAGCAGCGCTGCGGGGGGAGGGCATTCACCCCTCCACTTT.

This chain joins TRBV21-1 and TRBJ1-4; no check of the table's D call, TRBD1, against the DNA was made. TRBV21-1 is deemed a pseudogene. The CDR3 has 16 residues. In nucleotides, the CDR3 is TGTGCCAGCAGCAAAGGAAGGAATCAGGGTGGTGAAAAACTGTTTTTT. As protein: CASSKGRNQGGEKLFF.

This sequence joins TRBV6-1 and TRBJ2-1; tentative D call: TRBD2 (5 bases). Germline CDR1 is MNHNS and CDR2 is SASEGT. Trimming pared 9 bases from V and 3 bases from J, leaving 9 bases between. The CDR3 runs 12 residues. CDR3 DNA sequence: TGTGCCAGTGTAGCGTTCTACAATGAGCAGTTCTTC. Translation gives CASVAFYNEQFF.

The chain recombines TRBV4-1 with TRBJ2-1; 11 bases line up with TRBD2. V was clipped by 1 base and J by 0 bases; unmatched bases: 5. This CDR3 comprises 18 residues. Germline-derived CDR1 and CDR2 are MGHRA and YSYEKL. The chain's CDR3 is CASSQGRLAGYSYNEQFF. In DNA, the CDR3 is TGCGCCAGCAGCCAAGGGAGACTAGCGGGGTACTCCTACAATGAGCAGTTCTTC.

This clone was seen more than once but under ten times. The same CDR3 arises from other DNA sequences in this sample as well. The rearrangement links TRBV30 to TRBJ1-5; D not resolved. Germline CDR1 reads GTSNPN; CDR2 reads SVGIG (reference sequence). Trimming removed 0 bases at V and 1 base at J, with 4 bases between. The CDR3 is made up of 13 amino acids. The CDR3: CAWSVRSNQPQHF. CDR3 nucleotides: TGTGCCTGGAGTGTTAGGAGCAATCAGCCCCAGCATTTT.

The chain has TRBV4-3 and TRBJ2-3, with no clear D. Trimming stripped 0 bases from V and 4 bases from J, with 8 bases between. The CDR3 is 14 residues long. Germline-derived CDR1 and CDR2 are LGHNA and YSLEER. For the CDR3, the DNA is TGCGCCAGCAGCCAAGATCGACGGGCAGATACGCAGTATTTT. Protein product: CASSQDRRADTQYF.